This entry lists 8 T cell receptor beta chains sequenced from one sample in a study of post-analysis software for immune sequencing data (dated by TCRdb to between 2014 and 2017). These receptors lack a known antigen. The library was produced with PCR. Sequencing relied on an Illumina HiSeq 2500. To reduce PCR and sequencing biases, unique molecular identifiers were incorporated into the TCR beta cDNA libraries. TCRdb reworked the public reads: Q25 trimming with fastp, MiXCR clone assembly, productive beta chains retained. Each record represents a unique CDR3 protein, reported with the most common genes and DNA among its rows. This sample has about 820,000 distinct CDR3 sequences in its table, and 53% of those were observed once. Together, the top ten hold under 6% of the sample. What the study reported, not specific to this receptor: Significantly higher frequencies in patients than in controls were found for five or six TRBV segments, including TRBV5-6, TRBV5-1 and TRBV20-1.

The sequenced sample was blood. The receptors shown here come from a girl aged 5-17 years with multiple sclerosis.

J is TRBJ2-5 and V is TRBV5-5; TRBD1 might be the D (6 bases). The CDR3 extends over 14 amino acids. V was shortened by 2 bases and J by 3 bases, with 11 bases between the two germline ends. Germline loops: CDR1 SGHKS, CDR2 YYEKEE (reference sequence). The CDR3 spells CASSFVQGKETQYF. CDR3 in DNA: TGTGCCAGCAGCTTTGTACAGGGCAAAGAGACCCAGTACTTC.

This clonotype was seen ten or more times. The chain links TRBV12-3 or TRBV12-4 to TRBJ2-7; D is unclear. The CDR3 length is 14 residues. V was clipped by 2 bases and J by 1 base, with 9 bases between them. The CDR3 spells CASSLSGGSYEQYF. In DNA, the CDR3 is TGTGCCAGCAGTTTATCGGGCGGATCCTACGAGCAGTACTTC.

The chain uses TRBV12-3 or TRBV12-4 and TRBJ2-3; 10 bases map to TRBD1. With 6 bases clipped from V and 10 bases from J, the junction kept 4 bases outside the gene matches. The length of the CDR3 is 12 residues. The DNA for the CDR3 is TGTGCCAGCAGCCGGGACAGGGGTGCGCAGTATTTT. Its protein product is CASSRDRGAQYF.

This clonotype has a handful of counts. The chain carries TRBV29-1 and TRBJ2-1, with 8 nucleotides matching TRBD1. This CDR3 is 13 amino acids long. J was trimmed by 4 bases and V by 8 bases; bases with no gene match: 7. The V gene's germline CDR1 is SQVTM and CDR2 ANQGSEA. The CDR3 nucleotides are TGCAGCCCCCGGACAGGGCTTTACAATGAGCAGTTCTTC. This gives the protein CSPRTGLYNEQFF.

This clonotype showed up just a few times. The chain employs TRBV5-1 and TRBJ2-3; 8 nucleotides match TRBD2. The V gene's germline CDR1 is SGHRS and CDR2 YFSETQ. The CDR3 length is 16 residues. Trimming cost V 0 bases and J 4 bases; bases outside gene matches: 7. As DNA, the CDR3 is TGCGCCAGCAGCTTGGATGGTAGCGGGGCCGCAGATACGCAGTATTTT. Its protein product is CASSLDGSGAADTQYF.

The chain's CDR3 is CASSLFWTGQAYEQYF. As DNA, the CDR3 is TGCGCCAGCAGCTTGTTTTGGACTGGGCAGGCCTACGAGCAGTACTTC. The chain links TRBV5-1 to TRBJ2-7; TRBD2 is a possible D gene (5 bases). Germline V CDR1 and CDR2: SGHRS, YFSETQ. V was clipped by 1 base and J by 2 bases, with 16 bases between them. The CDR3 totals 16 residues.

As DNA, the CDR3 is TGTGCCAGCAGCGCAAGGGGGTCACTAATCTACAATGAGCAGTACTTC. The encoded protein is CASSARGSLIYNEQYF. This sequence joins TRBV7-2 and TRBJ2-4; weak D call: TRBD1 (6 bases). The ends were cut back, 5 bases at V and 13 bases at J, with 27 bases in the middle. Germline V gene sequence: CDR1 SGHTA, CDR2 FQGNSA. CDR3 size: 16 residues.

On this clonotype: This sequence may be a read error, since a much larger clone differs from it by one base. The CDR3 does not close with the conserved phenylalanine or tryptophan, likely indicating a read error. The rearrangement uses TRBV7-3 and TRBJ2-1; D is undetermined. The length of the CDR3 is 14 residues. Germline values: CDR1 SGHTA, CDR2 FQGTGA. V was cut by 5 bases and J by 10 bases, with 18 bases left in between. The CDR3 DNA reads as TGTGCCAGCAGCACCCAGGACGGAGCAATGGAGCAGTTCTGC. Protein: CASSTQDGAMEQFC.